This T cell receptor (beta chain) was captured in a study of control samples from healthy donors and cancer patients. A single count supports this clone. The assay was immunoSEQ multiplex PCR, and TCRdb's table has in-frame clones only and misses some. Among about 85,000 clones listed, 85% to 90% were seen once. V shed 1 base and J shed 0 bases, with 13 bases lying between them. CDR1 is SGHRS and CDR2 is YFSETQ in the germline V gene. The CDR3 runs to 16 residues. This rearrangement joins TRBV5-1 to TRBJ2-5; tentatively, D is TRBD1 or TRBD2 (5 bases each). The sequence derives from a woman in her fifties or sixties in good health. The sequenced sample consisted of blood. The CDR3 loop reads CASSLNGAGNQETQYF. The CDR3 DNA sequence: TGCGCCAGCAGCTTGAACGGGGCCGGTAACCAAGAGACCCAGTACTTC.